Shown below are 8 T cell receptor beta chains from a single sample sequenced in a study of cytomegalovirus exposure and HLA in healthy donors. The primer mix had 60 Vbeta and 13 Jbeta primers. The data were produced by immunoSEQ multiplex PCR, yet TCRdb's version contains in-frame clones alone and is incomplete. The data hold over 150,000 clones, with roughly 75% observed a single time. The sample was PBMCs. These receptors were collected from a woman aged 45-60 years in good health and CMV-seropositive.

The chain carries TRBV7-2 and TRBJ1-2, with D possibly matching TRBD1 (6 bases). The CDR3 spans 16 residues. Trimming removed 1 base from V and 2 bases from J, with 14 bases in between. CDR1 is SGHTA, CDR2 FQGNSA, per germline. CDR3 bases: TGTGCCAGCAGCTTAGAAAGGGGGTGGAAAAACTATGGCTACACCTTC. This sequence encodes CASSLERGWKNYGYTF.

This sequence joins TRBV5-6 and TRBJ2-5; 7 bases are a match to TRBD2. There are 15 residues in the CDR3. The germline V gene encodes CDR1 SGHDT and CDR2 YYEEEE. Losses at the gene ends were 1 base for V and 1 base for J; bases not matched to a gene: 4. Written as DNA, the CDR3 is TGTGCCAGCAGCTTGACAGCGGGGCCCCAAGAGACCCAGTACTTC. Translating it yields CASSLTAGPQETQYF.

The rearrangement links TRBV11-3 to TRBJ2-1; D unclear. Between the trimmed V and J ends, which lost 3 bases and 5 bases, there was a span of 14 bases. The CDR3 totals 15 residues. Germline-derived CDR1 and CDR2 are SGHNT and YENEEA. The CDR3 coding sequence is TGTGCCAGCAGCTTGTCTCATAGAGTGAACAATGAGCAGTTCTTC. This codes for CASSLSHRVNNEQFF.

This CDR3 is CASSPSIGLYSNQPQHF. CDR3 nucleotides: TGTGCCAGCTCACCTAGCATAGGACTATACAGCAATCAGCCCCAGCATTTT. The chain has TRBV18 and TRBJ1-5; D is ambiguous. Trimming stripped 3 bases from V and 1 base from J, with 16 bases between. This CDR3 contains 17 residues. Germline-derived CDR1 and CDR2 are KGHSH and LQKENI.

The chain carries TRBV7-8 and TRBJ2-1; D call uncertain. CDR3 length equals 15 residues. Trimming left V 5 bases short and J 5 bases short, with 16 bases between. Germline V gene data show CDR1 as SGHVS and CDR2 as FQNEAQ. The CDR3 here is CASSLTRPGHNEQFF. The CDR3 nucleotides read TGTGCCAGCAGCCTTACCCGGCCAGGCCACAATGAGCAGTTCTTC.

The chain recombines TRBV7-2 with TRBJ2-2; 7 positions agree with TRBD1. The J segment lost 6 bases and the V segment lost 2 bases, leaving 3 bases of the junction unmatched. There are 14 residues in the CDR3. Germline lookup yields CDR1 SGHTA and CDR2 FQGNSA. The CDR3 bases are TGTGCCAGCAGCTTACTCCAGGGGGCCGGGGAGCTGTTTTTT. It is translated as CASSLLQGAGELFF.

The chain has TRBV11-3 and TRBJ2-7; 8 bases are shared with TRBD1. Trimming cost V 3 bases and J 6 bases; bases outside gene matches: 4. The CDR3 is 13 residues long. The germline gives CDR1 SGHNT, CDR2 YENEEA. The CDR3 DNA reads as TGTGCCAGCAGCTTGCAGGGGGCGGGCGAGCAGTACTTC. It is translated as CASSLQGAGEQYF. Full variable domain (remainder filled in from reference TRBV11-3 and TRBJ2-7): EAGVVQSPRYKIIEKKQPVAFWCNPISGHNTLYWYLQNLGQGPELLIRYENEEAVDDSQLPKDRFSAERLKGVDSTLKIQPAELGDSAVYLCASSLQGAGEQYFGPGTRLTVT.

This sequence joins TRBV4-3 and TRBJ1-5; D uncertain. V lost 0 bases and J lost 4, with 10 bases in between. CDR1 is LGHNA and CDR2 is YSLEER in the germline V gene. The CDR3 has 15 amino acids. The DNA of the CDR3 is TGCGCCAGCAGCCAAGAATACGCCGGGAATCAGCCCCAGCATTTT. Amino acid sequence: CASSQEYAGNQPQHF.